This T cell receptor (beta chain) was obtained from a study of patients and donors after allogeneic stem cell transplantation. TCRdb fed the RT-PCR reads into MiXCR, producing one record per CDR3 protein. In the table there are under 200,000 distinct CDR3 sequences, 30% of which are singletons. In this sample, this clonotype turned up a few times. V gave up 0 bases and J gave up 5 bases, with 7 bases separating them. This CDR3 comprises 12 residues. The V gene's germline CDR1 is GTSNPN and CDR2 SVGIG (reference sequence). This clonotype was sampled from a human donor who was either an allogeneic HSCT recipient or a stem cell or donor lymphocyte infusion donor (not recorded which). It is not recorded whose cells these are; they may come from a transplant donor. This chain connects TRBV30 to TRBJ1-2; D remains unclear. The sample taken for sequencing was blood, either unsorted or a sorted T cell fraction (not recorded which). The CDR3 region is CAWSVGQYGYTF. CDR3 nucleotides: TGTGCCTGGAGTGTAGGGCAATATGGCTACACCTTC. The full variable domain, with the rest looked up from reference TRBV30 and TRBJ1-2, is SQTIHQWPATLVQPVGSPLSLECTVEGTSNPNLYWYRQAAGRGLQLLFYSVGIGQISSEVPQNLSASRPQDRQFILSSKKLLLSDSGFYLCAWSVGQYGYTFGSGTRLTVV.